The TCR beta chain under discussion was sequenced for a study of cytomegalovirus exposure and HLA in healthy donors. Germline V CDR1 and CDR2: MGHRA, YSYEKL. The CDR3 extends over 13 amino acids. V gave up 3 bases and J gave up 7 bases, with 12 bases separating them. General observations from the study: In a later analysis, at a false discovery rate of 0.05, roughly 17,000 TCR beta sequences matched HLA alleles. For most TCR sequences rarity was the rule, although some public TCRs occurred in many donors.

Primers included in the PCR were 60 Vbeta and 13 Jbeta primers. Repertoires were generated with immunoSEQ multiplex PCR, while TCRdb's copy carries only in-frame clones and drops some. The sample contains 150,000 to 200,000 clones, about 70% of which appear only once. Of note for this clone: Its antigen remains unknown.

The sample was PBMCs. The rearrangement links TRBV4-1 to TRBJ2-5; TRBD1 is a possible D gene (6 bases). The TCR originated in a woman between 18 and 29 years old in good health and CMV-seropositive. The chain's CDR3 is CASSQELRGTQYF. The CDR3 nucleotides read TGCGCCAGCAGCCAGGAACTCAGGGGGACCCAGTACTTC.